This T cell receptor beta chain was identified during a study of blood T cells in healthy people across ages. Together with a sample-barcoded 5' primer, a J-beta primer mix was included in a second PCR lasting about 7 to 11 cycles. MiXCR, applied by TCRdb to the 5' RACE reads, yields one record per CDR3 protein. The sample holds over a million distinct CDR3 sequences, around 45% seen once. The germline V and J ends were trimmed by 0 bases and 2 bases, with 14 bases remaining between them. CDR1 and CDR2 (germline): MNHEY, SVGAGI. The CDR3 contains 16 residues. The table lists this clonotype with a few counts.

The origin of this receptor is a woman aged 55-75 years in good health. Input material: blood. The chain links TRBV6-5 to TRBJ2-7, with D maybe TRBD2 (5 bases). CDR3 bases: TGTGCCAGCAGTTACTCGAGTACGGGATACACCTACGAGCAGTACTTC. Its protein product is CASSYSSTGYTYEQYF.